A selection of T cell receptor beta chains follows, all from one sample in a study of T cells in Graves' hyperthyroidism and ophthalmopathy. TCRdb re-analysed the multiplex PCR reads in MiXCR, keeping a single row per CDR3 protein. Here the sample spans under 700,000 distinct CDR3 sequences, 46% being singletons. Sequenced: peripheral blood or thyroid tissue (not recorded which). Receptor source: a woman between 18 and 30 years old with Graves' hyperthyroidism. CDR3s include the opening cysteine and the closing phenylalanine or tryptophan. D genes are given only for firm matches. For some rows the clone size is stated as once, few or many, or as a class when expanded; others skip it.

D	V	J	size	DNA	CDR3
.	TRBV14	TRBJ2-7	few	TGTGCCAGCAGCCAAGGGGACCGACAGGTCCAGTTTGACGAGCAGTACTTC	CASSQGDRQVQFDEQYF
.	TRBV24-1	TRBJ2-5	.	TGTGCCACCAGCGAAAGGGGCCTCACCGGGGTAGAGACCCAGTACTTC	CATSERGLTGVETQYF
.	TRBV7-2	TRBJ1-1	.	TGTGCCAGCAGCTTAGGGACAGCTGCTTTCTTT	CASSLGTAAFF
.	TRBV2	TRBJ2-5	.	TGTGCCAGCAGAGCCGACACCCAAGAGACCCAGTACTTC	CASRADTQETQYF
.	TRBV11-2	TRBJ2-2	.	TGTGCCAGCAGCCCCTCCGCGGGATACACCGGGGAGCTGTTTTTT	CASSPSAGYTGELFF
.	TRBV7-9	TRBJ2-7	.	TGTGCCAGCAGCCTCAGGGCCGGGACTTCCTCTTACTACGAGCAGTACTTC	CASSLRAGTSSYYEQYF
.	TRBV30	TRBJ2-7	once	TGTGCTGGACTCTCAACCTACGAGCAGTACTTC	CAGLSTYEQYF
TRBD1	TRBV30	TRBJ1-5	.	TGTGCCTGGAGTCCGGACAGGGAGGATCAGCCCCAGCATTTT	CAWSPDREDQPQHF
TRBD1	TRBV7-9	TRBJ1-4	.	TGTGCCAGCAGCTCCGGGACAGGGGGCAATGAAAAACTGTTTTTT	CASSSGTGGNEKLFF
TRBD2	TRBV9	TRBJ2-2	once	TGTGCCAGCAGCGTGGACGGGACTAGCGCAGCGAACACCGGGGAGCTGTTTTTT	CASSVDGTSAANTGELFF
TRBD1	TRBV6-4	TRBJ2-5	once	TGTGCCAGCAGGGACAGGGTAAAAGAGACCCAGTACTTC	CASRDRVKETQYF
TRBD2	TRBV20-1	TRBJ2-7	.	TGCAGTGCAATCCATCCTAGCGGGAGTCCTGAGCAGTACTTC	CSAIHPSGSPEQYF
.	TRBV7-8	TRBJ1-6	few	TGTGCCAGCAGCTTAGCCGGGACACCCCTCCACTTT	CASSLAGTPLHF
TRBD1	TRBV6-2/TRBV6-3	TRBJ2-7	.	TGTGCCAGCAGTTACTCTTCACAGGGGCACTACGAGCAGTACTTC	CASSYSSQGHYEQYF
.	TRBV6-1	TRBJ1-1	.	TGTGCCAGCCTTCCTTCCCAGGGAGGAACTGAAGCTTTCTTT	CASLPSQGGTEAFF
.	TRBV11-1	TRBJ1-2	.	TGTGCCAGCAGGAAGGGACGGAACTATGGCTACACCTTC	CASRKGRNYGYTF
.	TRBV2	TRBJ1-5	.	TGTGCCAGCAGTGGGGCCTCTCAGCCCCAGCATTTT	CASSGASQPQHF
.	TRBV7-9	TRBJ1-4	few	TGTGCCAGCAGCCTTGTGCGGCACGCAACTAATGAAAAACTGTTTTTT	CASSLVRHATNEKLFF
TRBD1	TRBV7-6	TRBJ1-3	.	TGTGCCAGCAGCTCACCAGGGGGGTTGAGAAACACCATATATTTT	CASSSPGGLRNTIYF
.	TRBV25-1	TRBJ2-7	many	TGTGCCAGCAGTCAGACGAGTCGCGAGCAGTACTTC	CASSQTSREQYF
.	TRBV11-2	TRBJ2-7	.	TGTGCCAGCGCCCCGGGGACCTTTAACGAGCAGTACTTC	CASAPGTFNEQYF
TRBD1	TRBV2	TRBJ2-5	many	TGTGCCAGCGGACCCGACAGGGGTGAGACCCAGTACTTC	CASGPDRGETQYF
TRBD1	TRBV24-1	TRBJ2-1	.	TGTGCCACCAGTGATAACAGGGGGACAGGGGTAAACAATGAGCAGTTCTTC	CATSDNRGTGVNNEQFF
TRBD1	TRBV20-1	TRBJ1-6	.	TGCAGTGCTAGTACCGGGACAGGGGGGCCCGTGCCCCTCCACTTT	CSASTGTGGPVPLHF
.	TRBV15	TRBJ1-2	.	TGTGCCACCAGCAGTGAAGCACTCGGTAGCTATGACTACACCTTC	CATSSEALGSYDYTF
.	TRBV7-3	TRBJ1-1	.	TGTGCCAGCAGCTTAGCACGGACAAAGGGCACTGAAGCTTTCTTT	CASSLARTKGTEAFF
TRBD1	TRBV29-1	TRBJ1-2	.	TGCAGCGCAGGACAGGGAACAATGTTACGACCGGCAGGCTACACCTTC	CSAGQGTMLRPAGYTF
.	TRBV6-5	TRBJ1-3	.	TGTGCCAGCAGCTACGGGTTACAAAGCCATTTT	CASSYGLQSHF
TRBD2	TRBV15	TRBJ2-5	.	TGTGCCACCAGCAGTGCCCACGGACTAGTCCAAGAGACCCAGTACTTC	CATSSAHGLVQETQYF
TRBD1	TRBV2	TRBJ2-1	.	TGTGCCAGCAGGGGACAGGGAGACGATGAGCAGTTCTTC	CASRGQGDDEQFF
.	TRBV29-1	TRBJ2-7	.	TGCAGCGTTCGACAGGGAGGGAGGGCCTACGAGCAGTACTTC	CSVRQGGRAYEQYF
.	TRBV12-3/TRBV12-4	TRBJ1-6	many	TGTGCCAGCAGCCTCGCAAATTCACCCCTCCACTTT	CASSLANSPLHF
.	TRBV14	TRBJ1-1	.	TGTGCCAGCAGCCAAGTCCGGGGGATTGAAGCTTTCTTT	CASSQVRGIEAFF
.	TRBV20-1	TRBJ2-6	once	TGCAGTGCTAGAACCAGGGCCTCTGGGGCCAACGTCCTGACTTTC	CSARTRASGANVLTF
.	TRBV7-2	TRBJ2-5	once	TGTGCCAGCAGCTTCCCGGGTGAGGGAGAGACCCAGTACTTC	CASSFPGEGETQYF
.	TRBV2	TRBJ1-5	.	TGTGCCAGCAACGGACGGGTTAGCAATCAGCCCCAGCATTTT	CASNGRVSNQPQHF
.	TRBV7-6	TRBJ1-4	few	TGTGCCAGCACCCCGATCGACCCTAATGAAAAACTGTTTTTT	CASTPIDPNEKLFF
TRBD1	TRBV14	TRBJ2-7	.	TGTGCCAGCAGCCAAGATAGGACAGGGGCCTACGAGCAGTACTTC	CASSQDRTGAYEQYF
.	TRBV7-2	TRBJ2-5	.	TGTGCCAGCAGCTTATCAGCCGACAGGCTGTATTCCCAGTACTTC	CASSLSADRLYSQYF
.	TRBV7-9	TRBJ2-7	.	TGTGCCAGCAGCCCGAGAGAACACTACGAGCAGTACTTC	CASSPREHYEQYF
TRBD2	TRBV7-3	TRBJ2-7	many	TGTGCCAGCAGCACCTCGGGACTAGCGGGAGCGGTGCAGTACTTC	CASSTSGLAGAVQYF
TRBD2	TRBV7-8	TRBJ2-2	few	TGTGCCAGCAGCCTCCGGGAGGCGCTCACCGGGGAGCTGTTTTTT	CASSLREALTGELFF
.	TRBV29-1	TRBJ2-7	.	TGCAGGCAGGGAAGCTACGAGCAGTACTTC	CRQGSYEQYF
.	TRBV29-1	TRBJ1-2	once	TGCAGCGTTGAATTGGGACGTGGAAATGGCTACACCTTC	CSVELGRGNGYTF
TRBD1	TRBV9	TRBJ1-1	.	TGTGCCAGCAGCGTAGCCGGGACAGGGGATACTGAAGCTTTCTTT	CASSVAGTGDTEAFF
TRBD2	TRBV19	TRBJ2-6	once	TGTGCCAGTAGTAGGAGCGGGACCTCTGGGGCCAACGTCCTGACTTTC	CASSRSGTSGANVLTF
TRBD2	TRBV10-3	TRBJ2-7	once	TGTGCCATCAGGGCTAGCGGGAGTTACGAGCAGTACTTC	CAIRASGSYEQYF
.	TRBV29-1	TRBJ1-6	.	TGCAGCGTTGAAGGACTAGCGGGTAATTCACCCCTCCACTTT	CSVEGLAGNSPLHF
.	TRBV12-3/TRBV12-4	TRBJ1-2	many	TGTGCCAGCAGTTTAGCGGTGGAAGGCTACACCTTC	CASSLAVEGYTF
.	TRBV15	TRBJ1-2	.	TGTGCCACCAGCAGCCCCTATCAAGACAACTATGGCTACACCTTC	CATSSPYQDNYGYTF
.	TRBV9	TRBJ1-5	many	TGTGCCAGCAGCGAGGGGCCCGGGGGCGGTCAGCCCCAGCATTTT	CASSEGPGGGQPQHF
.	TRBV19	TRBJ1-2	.	TGTGCCAGTAGAGCCACGATAGGCATCTATGGCTACACCTTC	CASRATIGIYGYTF
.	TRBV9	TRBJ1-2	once	TGTGCCAGCAGTTCTGAGGGAAACTATGGCTACACCTTC	CASSSEGNYGYTF
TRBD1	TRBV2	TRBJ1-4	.	TGTGCCAGCAGTGAAGTGGGGCGACAGGGGAGTTACGAAAAACTGTTTTTT	CASSEVGRQGSYEKLFF
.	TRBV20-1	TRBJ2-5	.	TGCAGTGCTAGGACCCCGGGCGAGACCCAGTACTTC	CSARTPGETQYF
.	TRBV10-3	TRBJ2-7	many	TGTGCCATCAGTGAGTCCGGGGCGGACGAGCAGTACTTC	CAISESGADEQYF